This entry lists 21 T cell receptor beta chains sequenced from one sample in a study of blood T cells in healthy people across ages. Together with a sample-barcoded 5' primer, a J-beta primer mix was included in a second PCR lasting roughly 7 to 11 cycles. From the 5' RACE reads, TCRdb called clonotypes with MiXCR, one entry per CDR3 protein. The sample has over 950,000 distinct CDR3 sequences, 35% to 40% seen once; the top ten hold under 15%. Source material: blood. The receptors shown here come from a man between 18 and 29 years old in good health.

The genes are TRBV2 and TRBJ1-1; D is ambiguous. Germline assignment: CDR1 SNHLY and CDR2 FYNNEI. This CDR3 spans 9 amino acids. The ends were cut back, 7 bases at V and 8 bases at J, with 5 bases in the middle. The DNA of the CDR3 is TGTGCCAGCATTTCCGAAGCTTTCTTT. Its translation is CASISEAFF.

This clonotype was seen a handful of times. The rearrangement joins TRBV20-1 to TRBJ1-1, with D possibly being TRBD1 (5 bases). This CDR3 is 14 amino acids long. The V and J ends lost 3 bases and 3 bases respectively, with 14 bases between them. Germline CDR1 DFQATT, CDR2 SNEGSKA (reference sequence). In nucleotides, the CDR3 is TGCAGTGCTAGGGAGAGGGGCGGCGACACTGAAGCTTTCTTT. Protein product: CSARERGGDTEAFF.

The chain is built from TRBV7-2 and TRBJ2-4; unclear D gene. Deletions cut 5 bases from V and 9 bases from J, with 23 bases between. From germline, CDR1 is SGHTA and CDR2 FQGNSA. The CDR3 has 16 residues. The CDR3 region has the DNA TGTGCCAGCAGCCCGAAACCAGGTGGGGTTAGGAGCATTCAGTACTTC. Translation gives CASSPKPGGVRSIQYF.

This clonotype was observed a handful of times. V is TRBV5-1 and J is TRBJ2-5; perhaps TRBD2 as D (5 bases). V lost 4 bases, J lost 2 bases, and 12 bases lay in between. In germline, CDR1 is SGHRS, CDR2 YFSETQ. The CDR3 covers 14 residues. The CDR3: CASSTGMRQETQYF. Here the CDR3 DNA reads TGCGCCAGCAGCACCGGGATGAGACAAGAGACCCAGTACTTC.

This clonotype turned up a few times. A junction end diverges from the germline sequence, so it may reflect a read error. The chain uses TRBV7-3 and TRBJ1-1, with D hard to call. Looked up from germline, CDR1 is SGHTA and CDR2 is FQGTGA. The CDR3 contains 13 residues. Written as DNA, the CDR3 is TGTGCCAGCAGCGTAACCCCAAGTACTGAAGCTTTCTTT. This gives the protein CASSVTPSTEAFF.

In this sample, this clonotype turned up many times. V gene TRBV10-3 combines with J gene TRBJ1-2; D is unclear. The CDR3 is made up of 13 amino acids. V dropped 3 bases and J dropped 4 bases, with 9 bases sitting between them. In germline, CDR1 is ENHRY, CDR2 SYGVKD. DNA of the CDR3: TGTGCCATCAGTGATGAGGACCTCTATGGCTACACCTTC. Its protein product is CAISDEDLYGYTF.

In its sample, this clonotype was seen a few times. The V gene is TRBV5-5, the J gene TRBJ2-7; 8 nucleotides match TRBD2. Germline values: CDR1 SGHKS, CDR2 YYEKEE (reference sequence). After removal of 7 bases from V and 3 bases from J, the junction contained 15 bases not matched to a gene. This CDR3 contains 16 residues. The CDR3 DNA sequence: TGTGCCAGCCGCCCCACTCTTAGCGGGAACGTCTACGAGCAGTACTTC. As protein: CASRPTLSGNVYEQYF.

This clonotype has only a few counts. The V gene is TRBV20-1, the J gene TRBJ1-2; D not resolved. Germline V gene data show CDR1 as DFQATT and CDR2 as SNEGSKA (reference sequence). V dropped 3 bases and J dropped 4 bases, with 12 bases sitting between them. This CDR3 is built from 13 residues. CDR3 sequence reads: CSASSGLRYGYTF. CDR3 nucleotide sequence: TGCAGTGCTAGTTCGGGCCTCCGCTATGGCTACACCTTC.

This clonotype was found a few times. The chain combines TRBV10-2 with TRBJ1-2; D is undetermined. This CDR3 comprises 12 residues. From germline, CDR1 is WSHSY and CDR2 SAAADI. Trimming took 5 bases from V and 1 from J, leaving 5 bases between them. CDR3 sequence reads: CASSQLNYGYTF. For the CDR3, the DNA is TGCGCCAGCAGTCAGCTTAACTATGGCTACACCTTC.

The chain is built from TRBV29-1 and TRBJ2-1; D is unresolved. Germline V CDR1 and CDR2: SQVTM, ANQGSEA. V lost 7 bases and J 4 bases, leaving 14 bases between the germline ends. This CDR3 region has 13 residues. The CDR3: CSGYGGVYNEQFF. CDR3 in DNA: TGCAGCGGGTATGGTGGAGTTTACAATGAGCAGTTCTTC.

This CDR3 reads CGAGDRGEYGYTF. The CDR3 DNA reads TGCGGCGCCGGGGACAGGGGGGAATATGGCTACACCTTC. This rearrangement joins TRBV29-1 to TRBJ1-2; 11 nucleotides match TRBD1. CDR3 length: 13 residues. Germline CDR1 reads SQVTM; CDR2 reads ANQGSEA. Full variable domain (missing parts from reference TRBV29-1 and TRBJ1-2): SAVISQKPSRDICQRGTSLTIQCQVDSQVTMMFWYRQQPGQSLTLIATANQGSEATYESGFVIDKFPISRPNLTFSTLTVSNMSPEDSSIYLCGAGDRGEYGYTFGSGTRLTVV.

This chain joins TRBV27 and TRBJ2-4; weak D call: TRBD2 (5 bases). The V gene lost 9 bases and the J gene lost 3 bases, with 18 bases spanning the gap. The CDR3 contains 15 residues. Germline CDR1 is MNHEY and CDR2 is SMNVEV (reference sequence). The CDR3 loop is CARVQEILVKNIQYF. DNA for the CDR3: TGTGCCAGGGTCCAAGAGATACTAGTCAAAAACATTCAGTACTTC.

The J gene is TRBJ2-3, the V gene TRBV20-1; D may be TRBD2 (7 bases). The CDR3 has 14 residues. Germline values: CDR1 DFQATT, CDR2 SNEGSKA (reference sequence). The V gene lost 5 bases and the J gene lost 4 bases, with 16 bases spanning the gap. Here the CDR3 DNA reads TGCAGTGCTGGCAGGGGAAGCGGGGCAGATACGCAGTATTTT. Translated: CSAGRGSGADTQYF.

As DNA, the CDR3 is TGTGCCAGCAGCTTTAGTAAACACAATGAGCAGTTCTTC. It translates to CASSFSKHNEQFF. V and J are TRBV7-2 and TRBJ2-1; D remains ambiguous. The germline V gene encodes CDR1 SGHTA and CDR2 FQGNSA. The length of the CDR3 is 13 residues. V was clipped by 3 bases and J by 5 bases, with 8 bases between them.

This rearrangement joins TRBV12-3 or TRBV12-4 to TRBJ1-1; D may be TRBD1 (6 bases). With 3 bases removed from V and 7 bases from J, the gap between germline ends came to 9 bases. CDR3 length equals 12 residues. CDR3 residues: CASSFRTDEAFF. In DNA, the CDR3 is TGTGCCAGCAGTTTCAGGACAGATGAAGCTTTCTTT.

This clonotype has only a few counts. V is TRBV20-1 and J is TRBJ1-4, with no clear D. Germline V gene sequence: CDR1 DFQATT, CDR2 SNEGSKA (reference sequence). V lost 0 bases and J lost 8, with 16 bases in between. CDR3 length equals 15 residues. DNA of the CDR3: TGCAGTGCTAGAGATCGGAGGCAGGTCGAGGAAAAACTGTTTTTT. This translates into CSARDRRQVEEKLFF.

This clonotype was seen more than once but under ten times. This chain connects TRBV20-1 to TRBJ1-1, with 7 nucleotides matching TRBD1. Germline CDR1 and CDR2: DFQATT and SNEGSKA (reference sequence). The CDR3 totals 14 residues. Trimming at V came to 0 bases and at J to 7 bases, leaving 8 bases not matched to a gene. This CDR3 reads CSARDLKGAGEAFF. CDR3 coding DNA: TGCAGTGCTAGAGATCTAAAGGGGGCGGGTGAAGCTTTCTTT.

V gene TRBV5-5 combines with J gene TRBJ1-1; D is unclear. Trimming took 3 bases from V and 11 from J, leaving 23 bases between them. The CDR3 contains 15 residues. CDR1 is SGHKS, CDR2 YYEKEE, per germline (reference sequence). The CDR3 protein is CASSSETRMGIDAFF. The DNA of the CDR3 is TGTGCCAGCAGCTCAGAGACCAGGATGGGGATTGACGCTTTCTTT.

The chain is built from TRBV6-1 and TRBJ2-7, with D perhaps TRBD2 (6 bases). CDR3 length: 14 amino acids. The germline V and J ends were trimmed by 4 bases and 7 bases, with 17 bases remaining between them. The V gene's germline CDR1 is MNHNS and CDR2 SASEGT. In DNA, the CDR3 is TGTGCCAGCAGTGGAGGGACTTTCCCCAATGAGCAGTACTTC. This translates into CASSGGTFPNEQYF.

As regards this clonotype: The junction shows a germline mismatch at one end, possibly a read error. This chain connects TRBV27 to TRBJ2-2; the match to TRBD1 covers 7 bases. This CDR3 is built from 16 residues. CDR1 is MNHEY and CDR2 is SMNVEV in the germline V gene (reference sequence). The CDR3 loop reads CTSSVSGTVNTGELFF. For the CDR3, the DNA is TGTACCAGCAGTGTCTCCGGGACAGTGAACACCGGGGAGCTGTTTTTT.

This clonotype was detected only a few times. V gene TRBV19 combines with J gene TRBJ2-5; no clear D. Trimming left V 1 base short and J 4 bases short, with 7 bases between. Germline CDR1 LNHDA, CDR2 SQIVND (reference sequence). This CDR3 is 13 amino acids long. The CDR3 loop is CASSIVGRETQYF. The DNA for the CDR3 is TGTGCCAGTAGTATAGTAGGGCGAGAGACCCAGTACTTC.